The 10 T cell receptor beta chains given below trace back to one sample, sequenced in a study of cytomegalovirus exposure and HLA in healthy donors. The PCR made use of 60 Vbeta and 13 Jbeta primers. The repertoire was sequenced with immunoSEQ multiplex PCR; TCRdb's copy has only in-frame clones and lacks some. This table holds more than 200,000 clones, over 75% found once. Specimen: PBMCs. These TCRs come from a human donor in good health.

The chain is built from TRBV7-9 and TRBJ1-1; TRBD1 agrees at 7 bases. CDR1 is SEHNR and CDR2 is FQNEAQ in the germline V gene (reference sequence). CDR3 length: 13 amino acids. Trimming removed 1 base from V and 11 bases from J; junction bases left unmatched: 7. As DNA, the CDR3 is TGTGCCAGCAGCTTAGGGGACAGCCCTTGGGCTTTCTTT. As protein: CASSLGDSPWAFF.

This clone was seen once. The chain combines TRBV29-1 with TRBJ1-1; 8 positions match TRBD1. This CDR3 spans 14 amino acids. Trimming cost V 6 bases and J 3 bases; bases outside gene matches: 9. Looked up from germline, CDR1 is SQVTM and CDR2 is ANQGSEA. The CDR3: CSVHSDRADTEAFF. The CDR3 DNA follows: TGCAGCGTGCATTCGGACAGGGCGGACACTGAAGCTTTCTTT.

The sample holds a few counts of this clone. The same CDR3 also results from other DNA sequences found in this sample. The V and J genes are TRBV10-3 and TRBJ2-7, with 14 bases fitting TRBD2. Germline V gene sequence: CDR1 ENHRY, CDR2 SYGVKD. The length of the CDR3 is 14 residues. V shed 7 bases, J shed 4 bases, and the junction held 3 bases outside the gene matches. This chain's CDR3 is CAIKGTSGSYEQYF. The CDR3 nucleotides read TGTGCCATCAAGGGGACTAGCGGGAGTTACGAGCAGTACTTC.

V and J are TRBV5-1 and TRBJ2-2; a possible D gene is TRBD1 (5 bases). This CDR3 region has 13 residues. V was cut by 4 bases and J by 4 bases, with 8 bases left in between. Germline V CDR1 and CDR2: SGHRS, YFSETQ. In nucleotides, the CDR3 is TGCGCCAGCAGCCCCCAGGGCACCGGGGAGCTGTTTTTT. It codes for CASSPQGTGELFF.

The chain employs TRBV29-1 and TRBJ2-2; perhaps TRBD2 as D (5 bases). The CDR3 sequence is 16 residues long. Germline V gene sequence: CDR1 SQVTM, CDR2 ANQGSEA. Trimming shortened V by 0 bases and J by 2 bases, and 13 bases separated the two germline ends. CDR3 protein: CSVEDRRGFNTGELFF. DNA for the CDR3: TGCAGCGTTGAAGATCGTCGGGGATTCAACACCGGGGAGCTGTTTTTT.

V usage is TRBV5-1 and J usage is TRBJ2-7; 8 nucleotides line up with TRBD1. This CDR3 comprises 13 residues. CDR1 is SGHRS, CDR2 YFSETQ, per germline. The trim removed 5 bases at V and 5 bases at J, leaving 6 bases unmatched. The CDR3 protein is CASRPLTGDEQYF. As DNA, the CDR3 is TGCGCCAGCAGGCCCTTGACAGGGGACGAGCAGTACTTC.

This rearrangement joins TRBV15 to TRBJ2-1; TRBD2 is a possible D gene (5 bases). Germline-derived CDR1 and CDR2 are LNHNV and YYDKDF (reference sequence). The CDR3 consists of 18 residues. V lost 0 bases, J lost 5 bases, and 20 bases lay in between. In nucleotides, the CDR3 is TGTGCCACCAGCAGAGATCTGGTGGGAGAAGGAGTTGACAATGAGCAGTTCTTC. Translated: CATSRDLVGEGVDNEQFF.

This clone showed up just once. The rearrangement joins TRBV4-1 to TRBJ1-5, with TRBD1 as a possible D gene (5 bases). The germline V gene encodes CDR1 MGHRA and CDR2 YSYEKL. This CDR3 has 19 residues. V lost 1 base to trimming and J lost 0 bases, with 19 bases between them. CDR3 in DNA: TGCGCCAGCAGCCAAGTCGGGGGAGGGGTCGTAAATAGCAATCAGCCCCAGCATTTT. Residues: CASSQVGGGVVNSNQPQHF.

This clone was recorded once. The J gene is TRBJ2-7, the V gene TRBV29-1, with a weak D call TRBD2 (6 bases). V lost 3 bases, J lost 2 bases, and 11 bases lay in between. The germline gives CDR1 SQVTM, CDR2 ANQGSEA. The CDR3 has 13 amino acids. The CDR3 reads CSVDGRGPYEQYF. The CDR3 DNA reads as TGCAGCGTTGACGGGAGAGGCCCCTACGAGCAGTACTTC.

The rearrangement uses TRBV29-1 and TRBJ2-5; 12 bases match TRBD2. CDR1 SQVTM and CDR2 ANQGSEA come from the germline V gene. Trimming cost V 7 bases and J 4 bases; bases outside gene matches: 4. CDR3 length: 13 amino acids. The CDR3 sequence is CSGGLAGTETQYF. The CDR3 nucleotides are TGCAGCGGTGGACTAGCGGGGACAGAGACCCAGTACTTC.